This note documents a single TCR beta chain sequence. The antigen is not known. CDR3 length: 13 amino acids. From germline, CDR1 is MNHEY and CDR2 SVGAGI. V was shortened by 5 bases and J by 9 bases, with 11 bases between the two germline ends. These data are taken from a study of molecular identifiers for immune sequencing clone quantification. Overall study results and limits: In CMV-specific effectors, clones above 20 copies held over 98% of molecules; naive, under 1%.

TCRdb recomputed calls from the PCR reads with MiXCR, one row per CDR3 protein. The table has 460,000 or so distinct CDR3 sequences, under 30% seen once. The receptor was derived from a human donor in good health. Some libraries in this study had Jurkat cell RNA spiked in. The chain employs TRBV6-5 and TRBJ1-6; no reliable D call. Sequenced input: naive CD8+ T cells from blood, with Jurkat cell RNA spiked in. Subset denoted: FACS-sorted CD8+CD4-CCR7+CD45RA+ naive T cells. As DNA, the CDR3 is TGTGCCAGCAGTATCCCTGGGCGTTCACCCCTCCACTTT. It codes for CASSIPGRSPLHF.